The rows below give T cell receptor beta chains drawn from one sample of a study of blood T cell repertoires in COVID-19. Assay used: immunoSEQ multiplex PCR; TCRdb lists only in-frame clones, some missing. The profile covers under 55,000 clones, with about nine tenths appearing a single time and 25% to 30% taken by the ten largest. Sample: peripheral blood. Receptors were obtained from a human donor in a cohort sampled during active COVID-19. The CDR3 runs from the conserved cysteine through the conserved F or W. The D gene is left open where the match is weak. Clone size appears in some rows only: once, few, many, or a class for an expanded clone.

v_call	d_call	j_call	clone_size	cdr3_length	cdr3_nt	cdr3_aa
TRBV6-5	TRBD2	TRBJ2-1	-	16	TGTGCCAGCAGTTCCCCTGGGACTAGCGGGGGAGGGGAGCAGTTCTTC	CASSSPGTSGGGEQFF
TRBV27	-	TRBJ2-5	-	15	TGTGCCAGCACGGACAGGAAGCAAGGAGGGGAGACCCAGTACTTC	CASTDRKQGGETQYF
TRBV5-4	TRBD2	TRBJ2-2	-	17	TGTGCCAGCAGCGACAGGACTAGCGGGGGGGCGTCCGGGGAGCTGTTTTTT	CASSDRTSGGASGELFF
TRBV6-6	TRBD2	TRBJ2-1	-	15	TGTGCCAGCAGATCGAGCGGGGGGCCAAACAATGAGCAGTTCTTC	CASRSSGGPNNEQFF
TRBV7-8	TRBD1	TRBJ1-2	-	15	TGTGCCAGCAGCCCAGTCGTGGGACAGGGCTCTGGCTACACCTTC	CASSPVVGQGSGYTF
TRBV11-1	TRBD2	TRBJ2-1	-	14	TGTGCCAGCTCCGGGACTAGCGTTTACAATGAGCAGTTCTTC	CASSGTSVYNEQFF
TRBV7-9	-	TRBJ1-1	-	14	TGTGCCAGCAGCTTAGAGGCAGGGTACACTGAAGCTTTCTTT	CASSLEAGYTEAFF
TRBV6-1	TRBD2	TRBJ2-5	-	15	TGTGCCAGCAGTGATCCGGGGGGACTAGCTGAGACCCAGTACTTC	CASSDPGGLAETQYF
TRBV18	-	TRBJ2-1	once	13	TGTGCCAGCTCACCAGCACAGATCCGTGAGCAGTTCTTC	CASSPAQIREQFF
TRBV27	TRBD2	TRBJ2-7	-	14	TGTGCCCCAACGCCAGCGGGGGGCCGCGACGAGCAGTACTTC	CAPTPAGGRDEQYF
TRBV3-1/TRBV3-2	TRBD1	TRBJ1-6	-	14	TGTGCCAGCAGCACTCGACAGGGGGATTCACCCCTCCACTTT	CASSTRQGDSPLHF
TRBV9	TRBD1	TRBJ1-4	-	15	TGTGCCAGCAGCACCGAAAGGGGGCCGGGTGAAAAACTGTTTTTT	CASSTERGPGEKLFF
TRBV3-1/TRBV3-2	TRBD1	TRBJ1-1	few	16	TGTGCCAGCCGCCGGGGGACAGGGAGGGGGAACACTGAAGCTTTCTTT	CASRRGTGRGNTEAFF
TRBV11-2	TRBD2	TRBJ2-1	-	14	TGTGCCAGCAGCTGGAGCGGGACTCCGGTGGGGCAGTTCTTC	CASSWSGTPVGQFF
TRBV5-1	-	TRBJ2-7	-	15	TGCGCCAGCAGCTCGTGGACCGGGAGCTCCTACGAGCAGTACTTC	CASSSWTGSSYEQYF
TRBV11-2	TRBD1	TRBJ1-1	-	15	TGTGCCAGCAGCTTAGGACAGGGGGGAGGCACTGAAGCTTTCTTT	CASSLGQGGGTEAFF
TRBV7-9	-	TRBJ2-1	once	18	TGTGCCAGCAGCTTTTGGCTCGTGCGGGCAAGAGGTAGTAATGAGCAGTTCTTC	CASSFWLVRARGSNEQFF
TRBV5-3	-	TRBJ2-7	-	13	TGTGCCATTCCCCGGTCCCGGGGGAACGAGCAGTACTTC	CAIPRSRGNEQYF
TRBV18	TRBD2	TRBJ2-7	few	15	TGTGCCAGCTCGCGGGGTATAGCGGGAGAGGTTGAGCAGTACTTC	CASSRGIAGEVEQYF
TRBV30	TRBD2	TRBJ2-1	-	20	TGTGCCTGGAGTGTACTAAAAGGGCTAGCGGGGGGTGCGACCTACAATGAGCAGTTCTTC	CAWSVLKGLAGGATYNEQFF
TRBV2	-	TRBJ1-2	-	16	TGTGCCAGCAGTTCCGAGGGACCGCCAGGGGTCTATGGCTACACCTTC	CASSSEGPPGVYGYTF
TRBV28	TRBD2	TRBJ2-7	-	15	TGTGCCAGCGGACCCGGGGCTAGCGGGGCCTACGAGCAGTACTTC	CASGPGASGAYEQYF
TRBV6-6	TRBD1	TRBJ2-1	-	12	TGTGCCAGCAGCTTCACAGGGGATGAGCAGTTCTTC	CASSFTGDEQFF
TRBV5-1	TRBD2	TRBJ2-3	-	14	TGCGCCAGCAGCATGGCGGGAGCACAAGATACGCAGTATTTT	CASSMAGAQDTQYF
TRBV9	-	TRBJ2-2	-	17	TGTGCCAGCAGCGTAAATCCTAGTAAATCGAACACCGGGGAGCTGTTTTTT	CASSVNPSKSNTGELFF
TRBV7-3	-	TRBJ1-2	-	13	TGTGCCAGCAGCTTAAGTCCTGGGGCAGGCTACACCTTC	CASSLSPGAGYTF
TRBV18	TRBD2	TRBJ2-3	-	13	TGTGCCAGCCTTAGCGGGAGAATGGATACGCAGTATTTT	CASLSGRMDTQYF
TRBV5-4	-	TRBJ2-5	-	14	TGTGCCAGCAGCTTGGGATTAGTGGTAGAGACCCAGTACTTC	CASSLGLVVETQYF
TRBV9	TRBD1	TRBJ1-1	-	14	TGTGCCAGCAGCCCAGGACAGGTGAACACTGAAGCTTTCTTT	CASSPGQVNTEAFF
TRBV7-2	-	TRBJ1-3	-	13	TGTGCCAGCAGCTTAGTCGAGGGAAACACCATATATTTT	CASSLVEGNTIYF
TRBV5-1	TRBD2	TRBJ2-3	-	15	TGCGCCAGCAGCTTTAGCGGGAGGATGGCAGATACGCAGTATTTT	CASSFSGRMADTQYF
TRBV3-1/TRBV3-2	-	TRBJ1-5	-	15	TGTGCCAGCAGCCAAGATGGCGGGAGCAATCAGCCCCAGCATTTT	CASSQDGGSNQPQHF
TRBV3-1/TRBV3-2	TRBD2	TRBJ2-1	-	18	TGTGCCAGCAGCCAAGATTTGCTAGCGGGGGGGCTTTATAATGAGCAGTTCTTC	CASSQDLLAGGLYNEQFF
TRBV27	TRBD1	TRBJ2-7	-	13	TGTGCCAGCAGTTTCCGGGACAGAAACGAGCAGTACTTC	CASSFRDRNEQYF
TRBV5-1	TRBD2	TRBJ2-5	-	16	TGCGCCAGCAGCATGACTAGCGGGGGGGCTTGGGAGACCCAGTACTTC	CASSMTSGGAWETQYF
TRBV5-1	TRBD2	TRBJ2-5	-	15	TGCGCCAGCAGCCAGCGGGAGAGCGGTTCGGAGACCCAGTACTTC	CASSQRESGSETQYF
TRBV7-2	TRBD1	TRBJ1-2	once	14	TGTGCCAGCAGCTTAGGGGGGACAGCCTATGGCTACACCTTC	CASSLGGTAYGYTF
TRBV2	-	TRBJ1-5	-	14	TGTGCCAGCAGTGAAGTGGCAGGGAATCAGCCCCAGCATTTT	CASSEVAGNQPQHF
TRBV5-1	TRBD1	TRBJ2-3	-	15	TGCGCCAGCAGCCCCGGACAGGGGGGGACAGATACGCAGTATTTT	CASSPGQGGTDTQYF
TRBV2	-	TRBJ2-5	-	14	TGTGCCAGCAGTTTGTTAGCGAGACAAGAGACCCAGTACTTC	CASSLLARQETQYF
TRBV6-5	-	TRBJ2-5	-	14	TGTGCCAGCAGTTACGTGGCAGGGGAAGAGACCCAGTACTTC	CASSYVAGEETQYF
TRBV7-8	-	TRBJ2-5	once	12	TGTGCCAGCAGCTTAGCGGCGGTTGCCCAGTACTTC	CASSLAAVAQYF
TRBV11-2	-	TRBJ2-4	-	19	TGTGCCAGCAGCTTAGACTCCCGTTCCTCTGTTCCTACCAAAAACATTCAGTACTTC	CASSLDSRSSVPTKNIQYF
TRBV6-5	-	TRBJ2-5	few	13	TGTGCCACCATGACACCCTCCCAAGAGACCCAGTACTTC	CATMTPSQETQYF
TRBV7-9	TRBD1	TRBJ2-7	-	14	TGTGCCAGCAGCTTAAGGGACAGGGGCGACGAGCAGTACTTC	CASSLRDRGDEQYF
TRBV29-1	TRBD1	TRBJ1-5	once	16	TGCAGCGTTAGTGTCAGGGGGACGGATAGCAATCAGCCCCAGCATTTT	CSVSVRGTDSNQPQHF
TRBV25-1	-	TRBJ2-7	-	14	TGTGCCAGCAGTACTCGACTAACTCCGTACGAGCAGTACTTC	CASSTRLTPYEQYF
TRBV11-3	-	TRBJ1-1	-	14	TGTGCCAGCAGCTTAGAGCAAGGGGACACTGAAGCTTTCTTT	CASSLEQGDTEAFF
TRBV15	-	TRBJ1-1	-	17	TGTGCCACCCACAACAGAGGCGGGAGTATTGTGAACACTGAAGCTTTCTTT	CATHNRGGSIVNTEAFF
TRBV2	-	TRBJ1-2	-	12	TGTGCCAGCAGTGGGCCTCGATATGGCTACACCTTC	CASSGPRYGYTF
TRBV11-2	-	TRBJ2-3	-	13	TGTGCCAGCAGCTGGAGTCGGACAGATACGCAGTATTTT	CASSWSRTDTQYF
TRBV5-4	TRBD2	TRBJ2-3	-	16	TGTGCCAGCAGCTCAACCCAGCGGGGCCTCACAGATACGCAGTATTTT	CASSSTQRGLTDTQYF
TRBV18	-	TRBJ2-3	few	17	TGTGCCAGCTCACTAATTTTGGGCGCCGAAGGCACAGATACGCAGTATTTT	CASSLILGAEGTDTQYF
TRBV2	-	TRBJ1-5	once	15	TGTGCCAGCAGAGTTGAGTCAGGGGGCAATCAGCCCCAGCATTTT	CASRVESGGNQPQHF
TRBV4-1	TRBD2	TRBJ2-1	-	13	TGCGCCAGCAGCCAACCCGGGGGGGGAGGAGAGTTCTTC	CASSQPGGGGEFF
TRBV20-1	-	TRBJ2-4	-	14	TGCAGTGCTAGTATCCCGGGTGCCAAAAACATTCAGTACTTC	CSASIPGAKNIQYF
TRBV28	-	TRBJ2-5	-	13	TGTGCCAGCACGGGCGGGTCAGGTGAGACCCAGTACTTC	CASTGGSGETQYF
TRBV5-1	TRBD1	TRBJ2-3	-	15	TGCGCCAGCAGCTCGGGACAGGGGGCGTTAGATACGCAGTATTTT	CASSSGQGALDTQYF
TRBV9	-	TRBJ2-5	-	13	TGTGCCAGCAGCGCCCATATGTCGAGGACCCAGTACTTC	CASSAHMSRTQYF